This T cell receptor (beta chain) is from a study of cytomegalovirus exposure and HLA in healthy donors. This PCR relied on a set of 60 Vbeta primers and 13 Jbeta primers. Repertoires were generated with immunoSEQ multiplex PCR, while TCRdb's copy carries only in-frame clones and drops some. The profile covers some 150,000 clones, with 60% to 80% appearing a single time and 1.5% to 2% taken by the ten largest. Broader study findings: Across donors, most TCRs were seen rarely, yet some public ones were widespread. The CMV antigen specificity of a few CMV-associated chains was confirmed through in vitro analysis.

Germline CDR1 SEHNR, CDR2 FQNEAQ (reference sequence). CDR3 size: 15 residues. V gave up 7 bases and J gave up 3 bases, with 16 bases separating them. A word on this clone: Its specificity is not known.

The chain couples TRBV7-9 to TRBJ1-5; D perhaps matches TRBD1 (5 bases). Sequencing used PBMCs. The receptor was derived from a female donor in good health and CMV-seronegative. The CDR3 protein is CASTRQGGDNQPQHF. The CDR3 region has the DNA TGTGCCAGCACCCGGCAAGGAGGGGACAATCAGCCCCAGCATTTT.